These 14 T cell receptor beta chains share one sample of origin, sequenced in a study of blood T cell repertoires in COVID-19. The table came from immunoSEQ multiplex PCR; TCRdb's copy has only in-frame clones and leaves some out. The table shows a few hundred thousand clones, with nearly 90% occurring only once. Sequencing was done on a sample of PBMCs or T cells enriched from blood (not recorded which). The receptors stem from a woman aged 18-29 years who had been exposed to COVID-19.

This clone was detected only once. J is TRBJ2-7 and V is TRBV4-1, with 7 bases matching TRBD2. Germline lookup yields CDR1 MGHRA and CDR2 YSYEKL. This CDR3 spans 16 amino acids. V lost 4 bases, J lost 7 bases, and 16 bases stayed unmatched. CDR3 in amino acids: CASSPQAVTGGGEQYF. CDR3 in DNA: TGCGCCAGCAGCCCCCAGGCTGTGACGGGAGGAGGTGAGCAGTACTTC.

The CDR3 sequence: CASQFSGQNYGYTF. The CDR3, as DNA: TGTGCCAGTCAATTTTCGGGACAGAACTATGGCTACACCTTC. J is TRBJ1-2 and V is TRBV18, with 7 bases aligning to TRBD1. CDR3 size: 14 residues. With V trimmed by 9 bases and J by 2 bases, 9 bases remained unmatched. Looked up from germline, CDR1 is KGHSH and CDR2 is LQKENI.

CDR3 sequence reads: CASSFRTSVVYEQYF. The CDR3 DNA follows: TGTGCCAGCAGCTTCAGGACTAGCGTAGTGTACGAGCAGTACTTC. The rearrangement uses TRBV7-2 and TRBJ2-7, with 9 bases lining up with TRBD2. There are 15 residues in the CDR3. V trimming: 3 bases; J trimming: 4 bases; junction bases outside the gene matches: 7. CDR1 and CDR2 from the germline V gene are SGHTA and FQGNSA. The full variable domain, in which reference TRBV7-2 and TRBJ2-7 provide the parts outside the CDR3, is GAGVSQSPSNKVTEKGKDVELRCDPISGHTALYWYRQSLGQGLEFLIYFQGNSAPDKSGLPSDRFSAERTGGSVSTLTIQRTQQEDSAVYLCASSFRTSVVYEQYFGPGTRLTVT.

This clone is a singleton in its sample. The chain recombines TRBV28 with TRBJ1-6, with TRBD1 as a possible D gene (6 bases). The CDR3 runs to 14 residues. The V and J ends lost 1 base and 10 bases respectively, with 11 bases between them. The germline V gene encodes CDR1 MDHEN and CDR2 SYDVKM. CDR3 sequence (DNA): TGTGCCAGCAGTTTATTACAGGGCGGATCACCCCTCCACTTT. Protein sequence: CASSLLQGGSPLHF.

This clone has just a few counts. The CDR3 reads CASSLIIGEGYTF. The CDR3, as DNA: TGTGCCAGCAGTTTAATTATTGGAGAAGGCTACACCTTC. This chain connects TRBV27 to TRBJ1-2, with no clear D. The CDR3 consists of 13 residues. Germline assignment: CDR1 MNHEY and CDR2 SMNVEV (reference sequence). Trimming removed 2 bases from V and 8 bases from J, with 12 bases in between.

The chain employs TRBV30 and TRBJ2-7; the D gene is possibly TRBD2 (5 bases). V dropped 0 bases and J dropped 5 bases, with 11 bases sitting between them. Per the germline V gene, CDR1 is GTSNPN and CDR2 is SVGIG (reference sequence). There are 13 residues in the CDR3. In DNA form, the CDR3 reads TGTGCCTGGAGTGTCGGGGAAATTGACGAGCAGTACTTC. Translation: CAWSVGEIDEQYF.

This sequence joins TRBV12-5 and TRBJ2-1, with D maybe TRBD2 (5 bases). Per the germline V gene, CDR1 is LGHNT and CDR2 is FRNRAP. The CDR3 spans 18 residues. V was shortened by 2 bases and J by 4 bases, with 21 bases between the two germline ends. CDR3 region: CASGLISTSPGFYNEQFF. In DNA, the CDR3 is TGTGCTAGTGGTTTGATAAGTACCTCCCCGGGGTTTTACAATGAGCAGTTCTTC.

Regarding this clone: The junction departs from germline at one end; a sequencing error may be responsible. The chain has TRBV7-7 and TRBJ2-2; 9 bases agree with TRBD2. The germline gives CDR1 SSHAT, CDR2 FNYEAQ (reference sequence). This CDR3 spans 15 amino acids. DNA of the CDR3: TGTGCTAGCAGCTTAAGGCTAGCGGGGCCCGGGGAGCTGTTTTTT. Its translation is CASSLRLAGPGELFF.

This chain links TRBV7-2 with TRBJ2-3; possibly TRBD2 for D (5 bases). The V gene's germline CDR1 is SGHTA and CDR2 FQGNSA. This CDR3 is built from 14 residues. The ends were cut back, 5 bases at V and 2 bases at J, with 11 bases in the middle. DNA for the CDR3: TGTGCCAGCAGCCGGAGACTACCCACAGATACGCAGTATTTT. It translates to CASSRRLPTDTQYF.

The chain recombines TRBV30 with TRBJ2-1; 10 nucleotides line up with TRBD2. From germline, CDR1 is GTSNPN and CDR2 SVGIG (reference sequence). Trimming cost V 4 bases and J 0 bases; bases outside gene matches: 0. The CDR3 has 14 residues. CDR3 in DNA: TGTGCCTGGACTAGCGGGAGCTCCTACAATGAGCAGTTCTTC. Protein: CAWTSGSSYNEQFF.

This chain connects TRBV19 to TRBJ1-5, with D tentatively TRBD1 (6 bases). This CDR3 spans 16 amino acids. CDR1 is LNHDA and CDR2 is SQIVND in the germline V gene (reference sequence). Trimming left V 6 bases short and J 3 bases short, with 18 bases between. The DNA for the CDR3 is TGTGCCAGTAGACCCGGCTGGGACACTCCCAATCAGCCCCAGCATTTT. This encodes CASRPGWDTPNQPQHF.

J is TRBJ2-5 and V is TRBV2; a weak D match, TRBD1 (5 bases). The CDR3 spans 12 residues. Germline values: CDR1 SNHLY, CDR2 FYNNEI. V lost 7 bases and J 2 bases, leaving 8 bases between the germline ends. The CDR3 spells CASTGIQETQYF. The CDR3 nucleotides read TGTGCCAGCACAGGGATTCAAGAGACCCAGTACTTC.

Only one count was recorded for this clone. The chain employs TRBV9 and TRBJ1-2; 7 nucleotides agree with TRBD1. The CDR3 length is 14 residues. The V gene end was trimmed by 3 bases and the J gene end by 1 base; junction bases not matched to a gene: 3. The germline gives CDR1 SGDLS, CDR2 YYNGEE. The CDR3 loop is CASSDQGGNYGYTF. The CDR3 DNA is TGTGCCAGCAGCGACCAGGGGGGTAACTATGGCTACACCTTC.

The V and J genes are TRBV28 and TRBJ2-7; perhaps TRBD1 as D (5 bases). CDR3 length: 14 residues. V dropped 5 bases and J dropped 1 base, with 12 bases sitting between them. Germline V gene data show CDR1 as MDHEN and CDR2 as SYDVKM. This CDR3 reads CASSPTEYSYEQYF. The DNA of the CDR3 is TGTGCCAGCAGTCCGACAGAATATTCCTACGAGCAGTACTTC.